This passage covers 12 T cell receptor beta chains from one sample sequenced in a study of CD8+ T cells in alopecia areata. Treatment: oral pan-JAK inhibitor, 5-10 mg twice daily. Reverse transcribed after extraction, RNA yielded cDNA as the sequencing template. The assay was immunoSEQ multiplex PCR, and TCRdb's table has in-frame clones only and misses some. The table lists more than 150,000 clones, around 49% of them singletons, with roughly 9.1% in the top ten. The sequencing here drew on CD8+ T cells sorted from blood, taken around week 54, from a patient treated with tofacitinib. The source of these receptors is a human donor with alopecia areata.

The rearrangement uses TRBV19 and TRBJ1-5, with TRBD1 matching over 11 bases. CDR3 length: 16 residues. Germline trimming cut 6 bases from V and 7 bases from J; bases unmatched to any gene: 11. Germline CDR1 LNHDA, CDR2 SQIVND (reference sequence). The CDR3 region is CASRTGTGGLGQPQHF. CDR3 DNA: TGTGCCAGTAGAACCGGGACAGGGGGATTGGGACAGCCCCAGCATTTT.

This clone was detected a few times. The genes are TRBV29-1 and TRBJ1-3; perhaps TRBD1 as D (6 bases). CDR1 is SQVTM and CDR2 is ANQGSEA in the germline V gene. V lost 0 bases and J 0 bases, leaving 9 bases between the germline ends. The CDR3 has 15 amino acids. The CDR3 protein is CSVEDRDTSGNTIYF. CDR3 nucleotides: TGCAGCGTTGAAGACCGGGACACCTCTGGAAACACCATATATTTT.

The chain combines TRBV19 with TRBJ2-1, with a possible D match to TRBD1 (7 bases). Germline CDR1 reads LNHDA; CDR2 reads SQIVND (reference sequence). V was trimmed by 8 bases and J by 0 bases, leaving 14 bases between them. CDR3 length equals 15 residues. CDR3 loop: CASQGGDSSYNEQFF. The CDR3 nucleotides read TGTGCCAGTCAAGGAGGGGACAGCTCCTACAATGAGCAGTTCTTC.

The chain recombines TRBV29-1 with TRBJ2-1; 8 bases fit TRBD1. V dropped 6 bases and J dropped 1; count of bases not matched to a gene: 8. Germline-derived CDR1 and CDR2 are SQVTM and ANQGSEA. CDR3 length: 15 residues. CDR3 amino acids: CSVKGQGFSYNEQFF. Here the CDR3 DNA reads TGCAGCGTAAAAGGACAGGGCTTTTCCTACAATGAGCAGTTCTTC.

This clone was picked up a small number of times. For the CDR3, the DNA is TGTGCCAGCAGCCAAGAAGAGGACATCCCCGAGCAGTACTTC. Translating it yields CASSQEEDIPEQYF. V and J are TRBV4-2 and TRBJ2-7; TRBD1 is a possible D gene (5 bases). Germline CDR1 LGHNA, CDR2 YNFKEQ. V lost 0 bases, J lost 6 bases, and 12 bases lay in between. The length of the CDR3 is 14 residues.

The chain couples TRBV7-4 to TRBJ2-7; D unresolved. Germline V gene lookup returns CDR1 SGHVT and CDR2 SQSDAQ. CDR3 length: 11 residues. V dropped 5 bases and J dropped 3 bases, with 5 bases sitting between them. This CDR3 is CASSLSYEQYF. In nucleotides, the CDR3 is TGTGCCAGCAGCCTAAGCTACGAGCAGTACTTC.

The chain carries TRBV27 and TRBJ1-5, with D perhaps matching TRBD1 (6 bases). The CDR3 spans 14 residues. Germline V gene lookup returns CDR1 MNHEY and CDR2 SMNVEV (reference sequence). The germline V and J ends were trimmed by 2 bases and 2 bases, with 7 bases remaining between them. CDR3 in DNA: TGTGCCAGCAGTTTAGGGGGCCGCAATCAGCCCCAGCATTTT. Translation: CASSLGGRNQPQHF.

This chain links TRBV30 with TRBJ2-1; D uncertain. The V end was cut by 3 bases, the J end by 6 bases, with 6 bases between. The V gene's germline CDR1 is GTSNPN and CDR2 SVGIG (reference sequence). This CDR3 spans 11 amino acids. CDR3 sequence: CAWRGFNEQFF. In DNA form, the CDR3 reads TGTGCCTGGAGGGGGTTCAATGAGCAGTTCTTC.

A few counts support this clone. The chain links TRBV30 to TRBJ2-3, with D possibly being TRBD2 (5 bases). The V and J ends lost 5 bases and 2 bases respectively, with 8 bases between them. This CDR3 comprises 12 residues. Germline V lookup: CDR1 GTSNPN, CDR2 SVGIG (reference sequence). CDR3 nucleotides: TGTGCCTGGGGGAGATTCACAGATACGCAGTATTTT. Protein product: CAWGRFTDTQYF.

Worth noting for this clone: A read error may produce the germline difference seen at one junction end. This CDR3 reads CASSPGGARDTQYF. The CDR3 region has the DNA TGTGCCAGCAGCCCCGGGGGGGCTCGAGATACGCAGTATTTT. The rearrangement links TRBV5-1 to TRBJ2-3; 8 bases map to TRBD2. The CDR3 length is 14 residues. The V gene's germline CDR1 is SGHRS and CDR2 YFSETQ.

V is TRBV7-2 and J is TRBJ2-1; possibly TRBD2 for D (5 bases). Between the trimmed V and J ends, which lost 6 bases and 0 bases, there was a span of 15 bases. Germline V gives CDR1 SGHTA, CDR2 FQGNSA. This CDR3 is 16 amino acids long. The CDR3 protein is CASRRAGGSSYNEQFF. The DNA for the CDR3 is TGTGCCAGCAGGCGGGCGGGTGGCAGCTCCTACAATGAGCAGTTCTTC.

This clone was counted between two and nine times. The rearrangement uses TRBV7-9 and TRBJ2-2, with unresolved D. V was shortened by 5 bases and J by 0 bases, with 10 bases between the two germline ends. The CDR3 contains 15 residues. The germline gives CDR1 SEHNR, CDR2 FQNEAQ (reference sequence). The CDR3 DNA follows: TGTGCCAGCAGCCAGCAGGCTACGAACACCGGGGAGCTGTTTTTT. It yields the protein CASSQQATNTGELFF.